Described below is a single T cell receptor beta chain sequence and its context. The observed sequence ends 3 residues before the CDR3 terminus, with the missing tail filled in from the germline J gene. This specimen belongs to a study of T cells in women clearing cervical HPV infection. About the research overall: HLA type stays a possible confounder, typing being limited.

Here immunoSEQ multiplex PCR was the method, and the copy in TCRdb shows in-frame clones only, minus some. This sample's clone table lists about 26,000 clones. V gave up 6 bases and J gave up 10 bases, with 15 bases separating them. The CDR3 contains 13 residues. CDR1 SGHTA and CDR2 FQGNSA come from the germline V gene. J is TRBJ1-4 and V is TRBV7-2; D ambiguous. Sequenced: blood buffy coat. The origin of this receptor is a woman aged 18-70 years with a cervical HPV16 infection that either progressed to CIN3+ or cleared (not recorded which). CDR3 DNA, as far as it was read: TGTGCCAGCAGTCAGGTGCCTTTTGGAAAA. Residues: CASSQVPFGK. The CDR3, in full, reads CASSQVPFGKLFF.